This is a list of T cell receptor beta chains from one sample in a study of blood T cells in healthy people across ages. Each CDR3 protein gets one entry after TCRdb re-called the 5' RACE reads with MiXCR. This sample has 800,000 or so distinct CDR3 sequences, with less than 60% found just once. The sample consisted of blood. The receptors stem from a man older than 75 in good health. The CDR3 runs from the conserved cysteine through the conserved F or W. Fields, in order: J gene, D gene, clone size, V gene, CDR3 DNA, CDR3 protein. A D gene is named only where the DNA matches it firmly. Where a row states a size, it is once, few, many or the class of an expanded clone; other rows omit it.

>TRBJ2-1|TRBD2|.|TRBV5-1
TGCGCCAGCAGCTTAGGGGGAACTAGCGGGAGACGAGGCGAGCAGTTCTTC
CASSLGGTSGRRGEQFF
>TRBJ1-1|.|few|TRBV3-1
TGTGCCAGCAGCCAAGTCCCTGAGAACACTGAAGCTTTCTTT
CASSQVPENTEAFF
>TRBJ2-3|TRBD1|few|TRBV23-1
TGCGCCAGCAGTCAATCTCTTGGAGACAGGGGGACAGATACGCAGTATTTT
CASSQSLGDRGTDTQYF
>TRBJ2-7|TRBD1|.|TRBV20-1
TGCAGTGCAAGAGGTACAGGGGGGCGGTACGAGCAGTACTTC
CSARGTGGRYEQYF
>TRBJ2-2|.|.|TRBV5-1
TGCGCCAGCATCGACAACACGAACACCGGGGAGCTGTTTTTT
CASIDNTNTGELFF
>TRBJ2-7|TRBD2|.|TRBV5-1
TGCGCCAGCAGCTTGGTAGCGGGCTCCTACAATGAGCAGTACTTC
CASSLVAGSYNEQYF
>TRBJ2-7|.|few|TRBV20-1
TGCAGTGTCGTAGGGTCCTACGAGCAGTACTTC
CSVVGSYEQYF
>TRBJ2-7|TRBD2|many|TRBV7-2
TGTGCCAGCAGCCGAAGCCTAGCGGGACGTCAAGAGCAGTACTTC
CASSRSLAGRQEQYF
>TRBJ2-3|.|.|TRBV7-2
TGTGCCAGCAGCTTCCCTCCAGGGGCAGGAGATACGCAGTATTTT
CASSFPPGAGDTQYF
>TRBJ2-7|.|.|TRBV29-1
TGCAGCGTTGAAGTGGGGGAAGTGCAGTACTTC
CSVEVGEVQYF
>TRBJ2-7|TRBD2|.|TRBV6-2/TRBV6-3
TGTGCCAGCAGTTACTCGAGCGGGACCTCCTCCTACGAGCAGTACTTC
CASSYSSGTSSYEQYF
>TRBJ2-1|.|.|TRBV7-3
TGTGCCAGCAGCTTAAGAGCAACTAGCATTGACAATGAGCAGTTCTTC
CASSLRATSIDNEQFF
>TRBJ2-3|.|.|TRBV18
TGTGCCAGCTCACCAAAGAGGGACGGCACAGATACGCAGTATTTT
CASSPKRDGTDTQYF
>TRBJ2-5|.|.|TRBV10-3
TGTGCCATCAGTGAACTAATGACGGCCCAAGAGACCCAGTACTTC
CAISELMTAQETQYF
>TRBJ1-1|.|once|TRBV28
TGTGCCGGCAGTATCGAGGGCCCACGGGTCACCGAAGCTTTCTTT
CAGSIEGPRVTEAFF
>TRBJ2-3|.|.|TRBV20-1
TGCGGTGCTAGAGCGCTGGCCTCAGATACGCAGTATTTT
CGARALASDTQYF
>TRBJ2-3|.|.|TRBV7-3
TGTGCCAGCAGCTTAATGAGGGGATCCGCAGATACGCAGTATTTT
CASSLMRGSADTQYF
>TRBJ2-5|TRBD2|few|TRBV7-3
TGTGCCAGCAGCCAGGGACTAGCCTCGACCCAGTACTTC
CASSQGLASTQYF
>TRBJ2-7|.|.|TRBV20-1
TGCAGTGCTAGTGAGGGCCCCTACGAGCAGTACTTC
CSASEGPYEQYF
>TRBJ2-3|.|few|TRBV12-3/TRBV12-4
TGTGCCAACGCCCAAGGGGCCACAGATACGCAGTATTTT
CANAQGATDTQYF
>TRBJ2-7|.|many|TRBV9
TGTGCCAGCAGCCCGGTGAGAGGGGATGGCGAGCAGTACTTC
CASSPVRGDGEQYF
>TRBJ2-6|.|.|TRBV29-1
TGCAGCGTATGGGACCGCAGCTCTGGGGCCAACGTCCTGACTTTC
CSVWDRSSGANVLTF
>TRBJ2-4|TRBD1|many|TRBV12-3/TRBV12-4
TGTGCCAGCACCGGGACAGGAGGAATTCAGTACTTC
CASTGTGGIQYF
>TRBJ1-3|.|.|TRBV13
TGTGCCAGCGGAAGGGGGGGCAGAAGTCTCTGGGATGGAAACACCATATATTTT
CASGRGGRSLWDGNTIYF
>TRBJ2-4|.|.|TRBV12-3/TRBV12-4
TGTGCCAGCAGTTGGGGCGATCGGGTTCAGTACTTC
CASSWGDRVQYF
>TRBJ2-7|.|few|TRBV20-1
TGCAGTGCCATAACTTCTTTGGCGGGCCGCTACGAGCAGTACTTC
CSAITSLAGRYEQYF
>TRBJ2-5|TRBD2|.|TRBV6-6
TGTGCCATAGGGACTAGCGGGAGGAGGAAGACCCAGTACTTC
CAIGTSGRRKTQYF
>TRBJ2-3|.|.|TRBV5-1
TGCGCCAGCAGCTCGCCCGGACAGCACAGTCCAGATACGCAGTATTTT
CASSSPGQHSPDTQYF
>TRBJ2-7|TRBD1|.|TRBV7-2
TGTGCCAGCAGTTTCGGACAGGCGATTACCTACGAGCAGTACTTC
CASSFGQAITYEQYF
>TRBJ2-3|.|.|TRBV2
TGTGCCAGCACACTAGCCGATACGCAGTATTTT
CASTLADTQYF
>TRBJ2-1|TRBD2|.|TRBV27
TGTGCCACCGGACTAGCTCATGGTGAGCAGTTCTTC
CATGLAHGEQFF
>TRBJ2-1|TRBD2|.|TRBV6-1
TGTGCCAGCAGTGAAGGTCCGGGACTAGGTTCCCACGGGTTCTTC
CASSEGPGLGSHGFF
>TRBJ2-7|.|few|TRBV11-1
TGTGCCAGCAGCCCCACCGGGTACTACGAGCAGTACTTC
CASSPTGYYEQYF
>TRBJ2-3|.|.|TRBV29-1
TGCAGCGGTGTAGGCGGGAAAGGGGATACGCAGTATTTT
CSGVGGKGDTQYF
>TRBJ2-1|.|.|TRBV12-3/TRBV12-4
TGTGCCAGCAGGGGGGGACTTACGGGTGGGGATGAGCAGTTCTTC
CASRGGLTGGDEQFF
>TRBJ2-5|.|few|TRBV12-3/TRBV12-4
TGTGCCAGCAGTCGGGATTTCTCCTACAATGAGCAGTACTTC
CASSRDFSYNEQYF
>TRBJ2-7|TRBD1|.|TRBV20-1
TGCAGTGCTGAAAGACCGGGACAGGGGTACTACGAGCAGTACTTC
CSAERPGQGYYEQYF
>TRBJ2-3|TRBD1|few|TRBV29-1
TGCAGCGCCGAGGGACAGGGAATCTATACGCAGTATTTT
CSAEGQGIYTQYF
>TRBJ2-7|.|.|TRBV14
TGTACCAGCAGCCAGGGGTCAGGGCGAGCCTACGAGCAGTACTTC
CTSSQGSGRAYEQYF
>TRBJ1-6|TRBD1|few|TRBV7-9
TGTGCCAGCAGCTTGGGGACAGGGTTATGGAATTCACCCCTCCACTTT
CASSLGTGLWNSPLHF
>TRBJ1-2|.|many|TRBV27
TGTGCCAGCAGTTTCGGGGCAGGGTGGGGCTACACCTTC
CASSFGAGWGYTF
>TRBJ2-1|TRBD1|few|TRBV12-3/TRBV12-4
TGTGCCAGCAGTTTCGAACAGGGGGCGCTTAATGAGCAGTTCTTC
CASSFEQGALNEQFF
>TRBJ2-1|.|many|TRBV18
TGTGCCAGCTCACCAGGGACTCCCTCCTACAATGAGCAGTTCTTC
CASSPGTPSYNEQFF
>TRBJ2-4|.|many|TRBV4-3
TGCGCCAGCAGCCAAGATATGGGGGGCAGCTCATACATTCAGTACTTC
CASSQDMGGSSYIQYF
>TRBJ2-7|.|.|TRBV7-8
TGTGCCAGCAGCTGCCGGGACGGGGCCTACGAGCAGTACTTC
CASSCRDGAYEQYF
>TRBJ2-2|.|few|TRBV5-1
TGCGCCAGCAGCTTATGGCAGGAGAACACCGGGGAGCTGTTTTTT
CASSLWQENTGELFF
>TRBJ2-7|TRBD2|.|TRBV29-1
TGCAGCGTTAATGGGGGGAGGGCCTACGAGCAGTACTTC
CSVNGGRAYEQYF
>TRBJ2-1|.|few|TRBV20-1
TGCAGTGCTAGGGCCCCCGGGACTGAGTACAATGAGCAGTTCTTC
CSARAPGTEYNEQFF
>TRBJ1-1|.|.|TRBV5-5
TGTGCCAGCAGCTGGTCCACAGAGAACACTGTAGCTTTCTTT
CASSWSTENTVAFF
>TRBJ2-3|.|.|TRBV12-3/TRBV12-4
TGTGCCAGCAGTTTCCAGGGTTCCGATACGCAGTATTTT
CASSFQGSDTQYF
>TRBJ2-3|TRBD2|many|TRBV7-2
TGTGCCAGCAGCTCGGGACTAGCGATACCAGCGCAGTATTTT
CASSSGLAIPAQYF
>TRBJ2-1|TRBD2|.|TRBV9
TGTACCAGCAGCGTAGGGGGGGAGGTAGCGGGAGTCAATGAGCAGTTCTTC
CTSSVGGEVAGVNEQFF
>TRBJ2-3|.|.|TRBV7-3
TGTGCCAGCAGCTCAGAACCGGGGGCGCGCAATACGCAGTATTTT
CASSSEPGARNTQYF
>TRBJ2-3|.|few|TRBV9
TGTGCCAGCAGCGCAGGACAGGGAGGGGACCTTTTAGACACGCAGTATTTT
CASSAGQGGDLLDTQYF
>TRBJ2-7|.|.|TRBV20-1
TGCAGTGCTAGACTCCCAGGGTTTTACGAGCAGTACTTC
CSARLPGFYEQYF
>TRBJ1-2|.|few|TRBV29-1
TGCAGCGTTGTTGAACCTCTAATTGGCTATGGCTACACCTTC
CSVVEPLIGYGYTF
>TRBJ2-1|.|few|TRBV20-1
TGCAGTGCCCCCGTCGGGGGGCCATCGTACAATGAGCAGTTCTTC
CSAPVGGPSYNEQFF
>TRBJ2-1|TRBD1|many|TRBV10-3
TGTGCCATCATGGGCAGGGGGCCCACAAGCTCCTACAATGAGCAGTTCTTC
CAIMGRGPTSSYNEQFF
>TRBJ2-4|TRBD2|.|TRBV7-2
TGTGCCAGCAGCTTAAGCGGGGCCTCGGGCATTCAGTACTTC
CASSLSGASGIQYF
>TRBJ2-5|.|many|TRBV29-1
TGCAGCGTTGGGACCCAGGAGACCCAGTACTTC
CSVGTQETQYF